The rows below give T cell receptor beta chains drawn from one sample of a study of OX40 agonist ivuxolimab in advanced cancers. Data came from immunoSEQ multiplex PCR; TCRdb stores just in-frame clones and leaves some out. The sample carries under 70,000 clones, 86% recorded once. The source was CD4+ or CD8+ T cells sorted from blood, collected in a trial of the OX40 agonist ivuxolimab. Receptors were obtained from an adult with an advanced solid tumor such as melanoma, head and neck, liver or kidney cancer. Each CDR3 is given with its conserved first and last residue. D genes are given only for firm matches. Clone size is not always given. Where it is, it says once, few, many or a class for expanded clones.

>NA|NA|TRBJ1-1|TRBV6-7
CASSPGQYKKTFF
TGTGCCAGCAGCCCAGGACAGTACAAGAAGACTTTCTTT
>NA|NA|TRBJ2-1|TRBV19
CASSFLADHNEQFF
TGTGCCAGTAGTTTTCTAGCTGACCACAATGAGCAGTTCTTC
>NA|TRBD2|TRBJ2-2|TRBV7-9
CASSRLAPTGELFF
TGTGCCAGCAGCCGACTAGCGCCAACCGGGGAGCTGTTTTTT
>NA|NA|TRBJ2-7|TRBV27
CASSFWGRGTLEQYF
TGTGCCAGCAGTTTCTGGGGCAGGGGCACTTTGGAGCAGTACTTC
>few|NA|TRBJ2-1|TRBV7-3
CASSLVLGDEQFF
TGTGCCAGCAGCTTAGTCCTAGGGGATGAGCAGTTCTTC
>NA|TRBD1|TRBJ1-2|TRBV6-6
CASSPGTALVLCTF
TGTGCCAGCAGTCCCGGGACAGCCCTTGTATTGTGCACCTTC
>NA|NA|TRBJ2-3|TRBV19
CASSKNVAGTDTQYF
TGTGCCAGTAGTAAGAACGTCGCCGGCACAGATACGCAGTATTTT
>NA|TRBD1|TRBJ2-3|TRBV6-6
CASSSPGQGTDTQYF
TGTGCCAGCAGTTCACCGGGACAGGGAACAGATACGCAGTATTTT
>NA|NA|TRBJ2-3|TRBV6-9
CASTQGFFTDTQYF
TGTGCCAGCACCCAGGGATTTTTCACAGATACGCAGTATTTT
>NA|TRBD1|TRBJ2-7|TRBV7-6
CASSLGYPAGTDAYEQYF
TGTGCCAGCAGCTTAGGGTATCCCGCCGGGACAGATGCCTACGAGCAGTACTTC
>once|TRBD2|TRBJ2-1|TRBV5-1
CASSWGTSVIYNEQFF
TGCGCCAGCAGCTGGGGAACTAGCGTGATTTACAATGAGCAGTTCTTC
>NA|TRBD2|TRBJ2-3|TRBV4-1
CASSLRERGRDTQYF
TGCGCCAGCAGCCTCCGGGAGCGGGGCCGTGATACGCAGTATTTT
>NA|NA|TRBJ2-7|TRBV7-7
CASSLDSGNSQQYF
TGTGCTAGCAGCTTAGATTCCGGCAACTCCCAGCAGTACTTC
>NA|NA|TRBJ2-1|TRBV11-2
CASSLDGWGSQGEQFF
TGTGCCAGCAGCTTAGACGGGTGGGGCAGCCAGGGTGAGCAGTTCTTC
>once|TRBD1|TRBJ2-2|TRBV28
CASSPSGQATPNTGELFF
TGTGCCAGCAGTCCGTCCGGACAGGCGACCCCGAACACCGGGGAGCTGTTTTTT
>once|NA|TRBJ2-7|TRBV28
CASSLRETGQFQYF
TGTGCCAGCAGTTTAAGAGAGACCGGGCAATTTCAGTACTTC
>NA|TRBD2|TRBJ2-7|TRBV29-1
CSVAGFSSGDYEQYF
TGCAGCGTAGCGGGGTTCAGTAGCGGAGACTACGAGCAGTACTTC
>NA|TRBD2|TRBJ2-3|TRBV11-1
CASSPKPGTSRHTQYF
TGTGCCAGCAGCCCGAAACCGGGGACTAGTAGACATACGCAGTATTTT
>NA|NA|TRBJ1-1|TRBV5-1
CASSLALLSNTEAFF
TGCGCCAGCAGCTTGGCCTTACTGTCGAACACTGAAGCTTTCTTT
>NA|TRBD2|TRBJ2-5|TRBV5-8
CASSFSIAGETQYF
TGTGCCAGCAGCTTCTCGATAGCGGGGGAGACCCAGTACTTC
>NA|NA|TRBJ2-5|TRBV5-1
CASSRGAGDKEETQYF
TGCGCCAGCAGTCGCGGGGCGGGGGACAAAGAAGAGACCCAGTACTTC
>NA|NA|TRBJ1-3|TRBV5-1
CASSFGGAAGNTIYF
TGCGCCAGCAGTTTCGGGGGCGCAGCGGGAAACACCATATATTTT
>NA|NA|TRBJ2-3|TRBV2
CASSDGGQDTQYF
TGTGCCAGCAGTGATGGTGGCCAAGATACGCAGTATTTT
>NA|NA|TRBJ2-7|TRBV11-3
CASSRGNSKQYF
TGTGCCAGCAGCCGAGGTAACTCTAAGCAGTACTTC
>NA|TRBD1|TRBJ1-5|TRBV28
CAAGGQGHQPQHF
TGTGCCGCTGGGGGACAGGGACATCAGCCCCAGCATTTT
>NA|NA|TRBJ1-1|TRBV5-6
CASSSIQGPENTEAFF
TGTGCCAGCAGCTCTATTCAGGGGCCCGAGAACACTGAAGCTTTCTTT
>NA|TRBD1|TRBJ2-7|TRBV2
CASSGTGNEQYF
TGTGCCAGCAGTGGGACAGGGAACGAGCAGTACTTC
>few|NA|TRBJ2-2|TRBV7-3
CASSLGSSTGELFF
TGTGCCAGCAGCTTAGGTAGTAGCACCGGGGAGCTGTTTTTT
>NA|TRBD1|TRBJ1-2|TRBV5-4
CASSLDNPGQTLYGYTF
TGTGCCAGCAGCTTGGACAATCCGGGACAGACCCTCTATGGCTACACCTTC
>NA|NA|TRBJ2-3|TRBV27
CASSLEGAVSADTQYF
TGTGCCAGCAGTTTGGAGGGGGCAGTGAGCGCAGATACGCAGTATTTT
>NA|NA|TRBJ2-1|TRBV27
CASRGGGSGYNEQFF
TGTGCCAGCAGGGGGGGAGGTAGCGGATACAATGAGCAGTTCTTC
>NA|NA|TRBJ2-7|TRBV27
CASSSHVGPYEQYF
TGTGCCAGCAGTTCCCATGTAGGGCCCTACGAGCAGTACTTC
>once|NA|TRBJ1-5|TRBV6-1
CASSERTGGWPQHF
TGTGCCAGCAGTGAACGTACAGGCGGTTGGCCCCAGCATTTT
>NA|TRBD1|TRBJ2-5|TRBV5-1
CASSSGQHQETQYF
TGCGCCAGCAGCTCGGGACAGCACCAAGAGACCCAGTACTTC
>NA|TRBD2|TRBJ2-1|TRBV2
CASSGFGGSGSHRRNEQFF
TGTGCCAGCAGTGGATTTGGGGGTAGCGGGAGTCACCGGAGGAATGAGCAGTTCTTC
>NA|TRBD1|TRBJ2-3|TRBV30
CAWSVPGGEDTQYF
TGTGCCTGGAGTGTACCAGGGGGCGAAGATACGCAGTATTTT
>NA|NA|TRBJ2-5|TRBV29-1
CSVGSGETQYF
TGCAGCGTTGGATCAGGGGAGACCCAGTACTTC
>NA|TRBD1|TRBJ1-2|TRBV18
CASSFGQDYGYTF
TGTGCCAGCTCATTCGGACAGGACTATGGCTACACCTTC
>NA|TRBD2|TRBJ2-1|TRBV7-2
CASRTTSGVYNEQFF
TGTGCCAGCAGAACAACTAGCGGGGTTTACAATGAGCAGTTCTTC
>NA|NA|TRBJ2-7|TRBV18
CASSPDVTLYEQYF
TGTGCCAGCTCACCGGACGTTACCCTTTACGAGCAGTACTTC
>NA|NA|TRBJ2-1|TRBV6-1
CASSEGGSGQLEFF
TGTGCCAGCAGTGAAGGTGGTAGCGGCCAATTAGAGTTCTTC
>once|TRBD2|TRBJ2-3|TRBV9
CASSVGLAITDTQYF
TGTGCCAGCAGCGTGGGACTAGCGATTACAGATACGCAGTATTTT
>NA|TRBD1|TRBJ1-4|TRBV2
CASNGQGHYEKLFF
TGTGCCAGCAACGGACAGGGACACTATGAAAAACTGTTTTTT
>NA|NA|TRBJ1-1|TRBV29-1
CSVRGYSPEAFF
TGCAGCGTTCGAGGTTATTCCCCTGAAGCTTTCTTT